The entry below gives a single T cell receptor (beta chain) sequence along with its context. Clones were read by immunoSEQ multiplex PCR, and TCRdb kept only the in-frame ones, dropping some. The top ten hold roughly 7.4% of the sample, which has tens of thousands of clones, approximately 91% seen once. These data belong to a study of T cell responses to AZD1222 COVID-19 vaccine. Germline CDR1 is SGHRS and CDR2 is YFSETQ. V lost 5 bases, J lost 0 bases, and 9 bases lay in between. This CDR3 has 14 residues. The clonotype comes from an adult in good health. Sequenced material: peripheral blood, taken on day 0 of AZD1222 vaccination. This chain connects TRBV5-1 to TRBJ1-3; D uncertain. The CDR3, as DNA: TGCGCCAGCAGTTACGACAACTCTGGAAACACCATATATTTT. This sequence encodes CASSYDNSGNTIYF.